The TCR beta chain under discussion was sequenced for a study of regulatory T cells in long-lasting Graves disease. For the study at large: Newly diagnosed Graves' patients had taken antithyroid drugs under 3 months.

Described time point: newly diagnosed GD, antithyroid drugs for less than 3 months. The TCR library was made from RNA extracted from PBMCs. About this clonotype itself: Its antigen remains unknown.

Per the germline V gene, CDR1 is ENHRY and CDR2 is SYGVKD. V trimming: 4 bases; J trimming: 7 bases; junction bases outside the gene matches: 6. The CDR3 sequence is 14 residues long. General observations from the study: Study of thyroid tissue was not done, with only peripheral blood studied.

CDR3 regions were amplified by Arm-PCR using iRepertoire HTBI primers to build TCR beta libraries. TCRdb redid the calling of the multiplex PCR reads with MiXCR, one entry per CDR3 protein. The sample includes roughly 610,000 distinct CDR3 sequences, roughly 15% of them seen just once. These data also formed part of another study, on T cells in Graves' hyperthyroidism and ophthalmopathy. That source adds: For Graves' hyperthyroidism to be stable, ophthalmopathy could not progress within 18 months. HTBI primers were employed in a first-round RT-PCR of the TCR CDR3.

The chain uses TRBV10-3 and TRBJ1-3; 8 nucleotides line up with TRBD1. Material: peripheral blood mononuclear cells (PBMCs), obtained at new diagnosis, from a patient treated with antithyroid drugs. The clonotype originates from a woman aged 25 to 39 with Graves disease. Written as DNA, the CDR3 is TGTGCCATCAGTGTCGGACAGGGAGCGAACACCATATATTTT. Its protein is CAISVGQGANTIYF.